This is a list of T cell receptor beta chains from one sample in a study of blood T cell repertoires in COVID-19. TCRdb's table, derived via immunoSEQ multiplex PCR, lists solely in-frame clones and lacks some. The profile shows under 250,000 clones, around 86% of them singletons. The sample comprised peripheral blood. Receptors originate from a woman aged 55-75 years who had recovered from COVID-19. Each CDR3 is given with its conserved first and last residue. The D gene is left open where the match is weak. Size values are once, few and many counts, or a class for expanded clones, and some rows have none.

TRBD2 | 15 | NA | TRBJ2-5 | TRBV7-3 | TGTGCCAGCAGTTTGGGACTAGCGGCTCAAGAGACCCAGTACTTC | CASSLGLAAQETQYF
NA | 16 | NA | TRBJ2-2 | TRBV11-3 | TGTGCCAGCAGCCCCCGGGCAGGGGTTAACACCGGGGAGCTGTTTTTT | CASSPRAGVNTGELFF
NA | 15 | once | TRBJ1-2 | TRBV9 | TGTGCCAGCAGCGTAGCCGAGACAGTAAACTATGGCTACACCTTC | CASSVAETVNYGYTF
TRBD1 | 14 | many | TRBJ2-7 | TRBV27 | TGTGCCAGCAGTTGTGACAGGGCGTTTGGCGAGCAGTACTTC | CASSCDRAFGEQYF
TRBD1 | 15 | NA | TRBJ1-2 | TRBV4-1 | TGCGCCAGCAGAGGACAGGCGAACCTTAACTATGGCTACACCTTC | CASRGQANLNYGYTF
NA | 12 | NA | TRBJ2-3 | TRBV13 | TGTGCCAGCAGCTCTAGCACAGATACGCAGTATTTT | CASSSSTDTQYF
NA | 16 | NA | TRBJ2-6 | TRBV11-1 | TGTGCCAGCAGCTTAGCGCGAAGAACTGGGGCCAACGTCCTGACTTTC | CASSLARRTGANVLTF
NA | 13 | NA | TRBJ2-3 | TRBV18 | TGTGCCAGCTCCCCGCCTCGAGCAGATACGCAGTATTTT | CASSPPRADTQYF
TRBD1 | 15 | NA | TRBJ1-6 | TRBV2 | TGTGCCAGCAGTGGAGTCGGGACAGGGTTGATAACCCTCCACTTT | CASSGVGTGLITLHF
NA | 16 | NA | TRBJ1-4 | TRBV4-2 | TGTGCCAGCAGCCAAGATCGGGAGGGGACTAATGAAAAACTGTTTTTT | CASSQDREGTNEKLFF
NA | 15 | NA | TRBJ2-2 | TRBV5-4 | TGTGCCAGCAGGTGGTGGCAATCGAACACCGGGGAGCTGTTTTTT | CASRWWQSNTGELFF
NA | 13 | NA | TRBJ1-1 | TRBV7-9 | TGTGCCGGCAGGACGGGACAGAACACTGAAGCTTTCTTT | CAGRTGQNTEAFF
TRBD1 | 14 | NA | TRBJ1-3 | TRBV7-7 | TGTGCTAGCAGCCAAGGGACAGGGGGAAACACCATATATTTT | CASSQGTGGNTIYF
NA | 15 | few | TRBJ1-2 | TRBV3-1/TRBV3-2 | TGTGCCAGCAGCCAAGTGCCGGGGGTGTACTATGGCTACACCTTC | CASSQVPGVYYGYTF
NA | 13 | NA | TRBJ2-3 | TRBV5-6 | TGTGCCAGCAGCTTGTTGGAGGGAAATACGCAGTATTTT | CASSLLEGNTQYF
NA | 14 | NA | TRBJ2-2 | TRBV7-9 | TGTGCCAGCAGCTCGGGGCAGGGGACCGGGGAGCTGTTTTTT | CASSSGQGTGELFF
NA | 17 | NA | TRBJ1-1 | TRBV14 | TGTGCCAGCAGCCAAGAGAGACAGTGGAAGAGAAACACTGAAGCTTTCTTT | CASSQERQWKRNTEAFF
NA | 15 | NA | TRBJ1-5 | TRBV5-6 | TGTGCCAGCAGCTCCGTCGGGGTTAGCAATCAGCCCCAGCATTTT | CASSSVGVSNQPQHF
NA | 11 | NA | TRBJ1-2 | TRBV6-5 | TGTGCCAGCAAGGGGCTGGTTGGCTACACCTTC | CASKGLVGYTF
NA | 13 | NA | TRBJ1-1 | TRBV20-1 | TGCAGTGCTAGTTGGGCGTTGAACACTGAAGCTTTCTTT | CSASWALNTEAFF
TRBD2 | 16 | NA | TRBJ2-1 | TRBV4-1 | TGCGCCAGCAGCCAAGGTAGCGGGGGGGGTTACAATGAGCAGTTCTTC | CASSQGSGGGYNEQFF
TRBD1 | 16 | NA | TRBJ1-5 | TRBV18 | TGTGCCAGCTCACCTCAAGACAGGGGTAGCAATCAGCCCCAGCATTTT | CASSPQDRGSNQPQHF
NA | 13 | NA | TRBJ1-1 | TRBV5-1 | TGCGCCAGCAGCTTGGCCGGGAACACTGAAGCTTTCTTT | CASSLAGNTEAFF
TRBD2 | 16 | NA | TRBJ2-3 | TRBV7-3 | TGTGCCAGCAGCACCCCCTTGGGGGGGGGAGCAGATACGCAGTATTTT | CASSTPLGGGADTQYF
TRBD1 | 17 | NA | TRBJ2-7 | TRBV5-1 | TGCGCCAGCAGCTTGGCTCCCCGGGCCAGGGGGCTCTACGAGCAGTACTTC | CASSLAPRARGLYEQYF
TRBD1 | 16 | NA | TRBJ1-4 | TRBV5-1 | TGCGCCAGCAGCTTGGCCCCGGACAGGTTTAATGAAAAACTGTTTTTT | CASSLAPDRFNEKLFF
NA | 17 | NA | TRBJ2-5 | TRBV7-2 | TGTGCCAGCAGCTTAGTAGCCCCGGGACTCATCCAAGAGACCCAGTACTTC | CASSLVAPGLIQETQYF
TRBD1 | 13 | NA | TRBJ1-1 | TRBV6-4 | TGTGCCAGCAGTCGGACAGGGGTGACTGAAGCTTTCTTT | CASSRTGVTEAFF
TRBD1 | 15 | NA | TRBJ1-2 | TRBV3-1/TRBV3-2 | TGTGCCAGCAGCCAAAACAGGGGGTGGGTCTATGGCTACACCTTC | CASSQNRGWVYGYTF
NA | 16 | NA | TRBJ2-3 | TRBV24-1 | TGTGCCACCAGTGATCCAGGGAATAGCTTCACAGATACGCAGTATTTT | CATSDPGNSFTDTQYF
TRBD2 | 15 | NA | TRBJ2-1 | TRBV7-8 | TGTGCCAGCAGCCTAGACGGGGGGGGCTACAATGAGCAGTTCTTC | CASSLDGGGYNEQFF